Listed below are T cell receptor beta chains from one sample, sequenced in a study of blood T cell repertoires in COVID-19. Data came from immunoSEQ multiplex PCR; TCRdb stores just in-frame clones and leaves some out. The sample lists some 400,000 clones; approximately 89% were seen once. The specimen was PBMCs or T cells enriched from blood (not recorded which). These receptor sequences come from a woman between 40 and 50 years old who had been exposed to COVID-19. Both conserved end residues are part of each CDR3. A D gene is named only where the DNA matches it firmly. Not all rows give a size; the values are once, few, many and, for expanded clones, a class.

>.|TRBD1|TRBJ1-1|TRBV9|17
TGTGCCAGCAGCGTAGGACAGGGGGCACCTCGTGAGACTGAAGCTTTCTTT
CASSVGQGAPRETEAFF
>.|.|TRBJ1-2|TRBV24-1|12
TGTGCCACCAGCCAGCAGGGATATGGCTACACCTTC
CATSQQGYGYTF
>.|TRBD2|TRBJ2-7|TRBV6-2/TRBV6-3|18
TGTGCCAGCAGCAAGATGAATTTTGACGGGAGGGCGAGTTACGAGCAGTACTTC
CASSKMNFDGRASYEQYF
>.|.|TRBJ1-1|TRBV7-9|14
TGTGCCAGCAGCTCTTTAACAGATTACACTGAAGCTTTCTTT
CASSSLTDYTEAFF
>.|.|TRBJ1-2|TRBV7-8|16
TGTGCCAGCAGCTTATACGACAGCCGGTTTAGGGATGGCTACACCTTC
CASSLYDSRFRDGYTF
>.|.|TRBJ1-3|TRBV5-6|15
TGTGCCAGCAGCTCTTACGGGTTGCGTGGAAACACCATATATTTT
CASSSYGLRGNTIYF
>.|.|TRBJ2-1|TRBV6-2/TRBV6-3|17
TGTGCCAGCAGTTGGAGTTTCGCAACCGGGAGAGGCAATGAGCAGTTCTTC
CASSWSFATGRGNEQFF
>.|.|TRBJ1-3|TRBV6-5|15
TGTGCCAGCACCCTCACAGGGAACTCTGGAAACACCATATATTTT
CASTLTGNSGNTIYF
>.|.|TRBJ1-3|TRBV5-6|14
TGTGCCAGCCGTCTTGGAGGGGCTGGAAACACCATATATTTT
CASRLGGAGNTIYF
>.|TRBD1|TRBJ1-2|TRBV11-3|15
TGTGCCAGCAGCTTAGCCCAGACAGGGCTGGATGGCTACACCTTC
CASSLAQTGLDGYTF
>.|TRBD2|TRBJ2-1|TRBV30|15
TGTGCCTGGAGTGGCCGACTAGCGGGAGGCTATGAGCAGTTCTTC
CAWSGRLAGGYEQFF
>.|TRBD1|TRBJ2-2|TRBV6-1|15
TGTGCCAGCAGTTTCGGCGGGACAGGTGGCGGGGAGCTGTTTTTT
CASSFGGTGGGELFF
>.|.|TRBJ2-3|TRBV7-3|14
TGTGCCAGCAGCTTAAGCGGGACGGGGGATACGCAGTATTTT
CASSLSGTGDTQYF
>.|TRBD1|TRBJ1-4|TRBV5-4|15
TGTGCCAGCAGCTCAACAGGGGGCGCGGGTGAAAAACTGTTTTTT
CASSSTGGAGEKLFF
>.|TRBD1|TRBJ1-3|TRBV5-1|16
TGCGCCAGCAGCTTGGGGGACAGGGCGTCTGGAAACACCATATATTTT
CASSLGDRASGNTIYF
>.|TRBD2|TRBJ2-3|TRBV24-1|15
TGTGCCACCAGTTCCTCAAGCGGGAACACAGATACGCAGTATTTT
CATSSSSGNTDTQYF
>few|.|TRBJ2-1|TRBV7-3|15
TGTGCCAGCAGCCCCGAGCCAGGATCCTACAATGAGCAGTTCTTC
CASSPEPGSYNEQFF
>.|.|TRBJ1-1|TRBV19|13
TGTGCCAGTAGTTCGACAGGGAACACTGAAGCTTTCTTT
CASSSTGNTEAFF
>.|TRBD1|TRBJ2-3|TRBV7-6|17
TGTGCCAGCAGCCACCTAAGGGGGGACAGGGGGTTTGGTACGCAGTATTTT
CASSHLRGDRGFGTQYF
>once|TRBD2|TRBJ2-3|TRBV5-1|18
TGCGCCAGCAGCGCCGGGACTAGCGGGGGGCTTTTCACAGATACGCAGTATTTT
CASSAGTSGGLFTDTQYF
>.|.|TRBJ2-2|TRBV5-5|16
TGTGCCAGCAGCTTGGTAGCAGGGGCAAGGACCGGGGAGCTGTTTTTT
CASSLVAGARTGELFF
>once|TRBD1|TRBJ2-1|TRBV19|14
TGTGCCACCCGCGGGCTGAACAGGGGGAATGAGCAGTTCTTC
CATRGLNRGNEQFF
>once|TRBD1|TRBJ1-2|TRBV9|14
TGTGCCAGCAGCGCGGGACAGGGATCTCGGGGCTACACCTTC
CASSAGQGSRGYTF
>.|.|TRBJ1-2|TRBV9|12
TGTGCCAGCAGCTCAAAGGGGAACGGCTACACCTTC
CASSSKGNGYTF
>.|.|TRBJ2-1|TRBV7-2|16
TGTGCCAGCAGCCCACGGACGGGGAAAGGGTACAATGAGCAGTTCTTC
CASSPRTGKGYNEQFF
>.|.|TRBJ1-1|TRBV7-3|13
TGTGCCAGCAGTGAAACAGTGAACACTGAAGCTTTCTTT
CASSETVNTEAFF